This entry lists 31 T cell receptor beta chains sequenced from one sample in a study of blood T cell repertoires in COVID-19. Only in-frame clones appear in the TCRdb table, and some are missing; sequencing was by immunoSEQ multiplex PCR. The table lists under 250,000 clones, approximately 85% of them singletons, with around 10% in the top ten. The sample taken for sequencing was PBMCs or T cells enriched from blood (not recorded which). The receptors derive from a woman aged 50 to 65 with acute COVID-19.

Written as DNA, the CDR3 is TGTGCCAGCAGCTTGTCAGTAGCGAACACTGAAGCTTTCTTT. Its translation is CASSLSVANTEAFF. The genes are TRBV11-2 and TRBJ1-1, with D unresolved. CDR3 length: 14 amino acids. Germline-derived CDR1 and CDR2 are SGHAT and FQNNGV. Deletions cut 3 bases from V and 1 base from J, with 9 bases between. Drawing the rest from reference TRBV11-2 and TRBJ1-1, the complete variable domain is EAGVAQSPRYKIIEKRQSVAFWCNPISGHATLYWYQQILGQGPKLLIQFQNNGVVDDSQLPKDRFSAERLKGVDSTLKIQPAKLEDSAVYLCASSLSVANTEAFFGQGTRLTVV.

This clone came up once. The rearrangement links TRBV15 to TRBJ1-3, with D possibly TRBD1 on 6 matching bases. The CDR3 is 14 residues long. CDR1 LNHNV and CDR2 YYDKDF come from the germline V gene (reference sequence). With 3 bases removed from V and 7 bases from J, the gap between germline ends came to 13 bases. The CDR3 here is CATSSPTTGNTIYF. The CDR3 coding sequence is TGTGCCACCAGCAGCCCCACTACAGGGAACACCATATATTTT.

J is TRBJ1-1 and V is TRBV11-3; 9 positions agree with TRBD1. The CDR3 consists of 15 residues. Germline CDR1 is SGHNT and CDR2 is YENEEA. V shed 5 bases, J shed 0 bases, and the junction held 4 bases outside the gene matches. CDR3 loop: CASSRGQGMNTEAFF. CDR3 DNA sequence: TGTGCCAGCAGCCGAGGACAGGGGATGAACACTGAAGCTTTCTTT.

The V gene is TRBV24-1, the J gene TRBJ2-1, with TRBD1 identical over 11 bases. Germline loops: CDR1 KGHDR, CDR2 SFDVKD. J lost 7 bases, V lost 6 bases, and 7 bases had no gene match. CDR3 length: 15 amino acids. CDR3 amino acids: CATSQDRGRLNEQFF. CDR3 nucleotide sequence: TGTGCCACCAGTCAGGACAGGGGGCGCTTAAATGAGCAGTTCTTC.

The chain has TRBV7-2 and TRBJ2-5; weak D call: TRBD2 (5 bases). The CDR3 length is 13 residues. The germline CDR1 and CDR2 sequences are SGHTA and FQGNSA. V gave up 5 bases and J gave up 2 bases, with 9 bases separating them. CDR3 amino acids: CASSERNQETQYF. For the CDR3, the DNA is TGTGCCAGCAGCGAGCGGAATCAAGAGACCCAGTACTTC.

This sequence joins TRBV19 and TRBJ1-1; 12 bases fit TRBD1. Trimming cost V 4 bases and J 1 base; bases outside gene matches: 7. The CDR3 runs 17 residues. CDR1 and CDR2 (germline): LNHDA, SQIVND (reference sequence). In nucleotides, the CDR3 is TGTGCCAGTAGTAGGGGGACAGGGGGCCTTAAGAACACTGAAGCTTTCTTT. Its protein product is CASSRGTGGLKNTEAFF.

The rearrangement links TRBV7-2 to TRBJ1-2; the D is unclear. The CDR3 runs to 14 residues. The V end was cut by 1 base, the J end by 2 bases, with 8 bases between. Germline V gene data show CDR1 as SGHTA and CDR2 as FQGNSA. Here the CDR3 DNA reads TGTGCCAGCAGCTTAGGTTCCCTAAACTATGGCTACACCTTC. This sequence encodes CASSLGSLNYGYTF.

This clone was detected a few times. The rearrangement joins TRBV4-3 to TRBJ2-2; 7 nucleotides agree with TRBD2. Germline CDR1 and CDR2: LGHNA and YSLEER. The CDR3 contains 17 residues. V was pared by 1 base and J by 4 bases, with 9 bases of the junction left unmatched. Here the CDR3 DNA reads TGCGCCAGCAGCCAAGTTTTAACGCGGGGGACCACCGGGGAGCTGTTTTTT. Translated: CASSQVLTRGTTGELFF.

The chain is built from TRBV5-6 and TRBJ1-6; no definite D call. V shed 2 bases and J shed 8 bases, with 8 bases lying between them. The germline V gene encodes CDR1 SGHDT and CDR2 YYEEEE. This CDR3 has 13 amino acids. CDR3 DNA: TGTGCCAGCAGCTTATCCGGGGATTCACCCCTCCACTTT. It yields the protein CASSLSGDSPLHF.

The J gene is TRBJ2-2, the V gene TRBV5-1; 9 nucleotides line up with TRBD2. V shed 7 bases, J shed 0 bases, and the junction held 13 bases outside the gene matches. The CDR3 covers 18 residues. Germline CDR1 SGHRS, CDR2 YFSETQ. The CDR3 loop reads CASGHREGLASNTGELFF. The DNA for the CDR3 is TGCGCCAGCGGCCATCGCGAAGGACTAGCGTCGAACACCGGGGAGCTGTTTTTT.

This clone was recorded a few times. The chain couples TRBV7-2 to TRBJ1-6; the D is unclear. The CDR3 contains 14 residues. The V and J ends lost 4 bases and 6 bases respectively, with 10 bases between them. The germline V gene encodes CDR1 SGHTA and CDR2 FQGNSA. CDR3 region: CASSSGAFNSPLHF. The CDR3 DNA is TGTGCCAGCAGCTCGGGAGCTTTTAATTCACCCCTCCACTTT.

This sequence joins TRBV4-3 and TRBJ2-2, with 13 bases aligning to TRBD2. CDR3 length: 17 residues. The V and J ends lost 6 bases and 3 bases, in that order; junction bases with no gene match: 7. CDR1 is LGHNA and CDR2 is YSLEER in the germline V gene. DNA for the CDR3: TGCGCCAGCAGTCGGACTAGCGGGGGCCCAGACACCGGGGAGCTGTTTTTT. The encoded protein is CASSRTSGGPDTGELFF.

The chain employs TRBV12-5 and TRBJ2-2; TRBD2 might be the D (7 bases). Trimming removed 6 bases from V and 6 bases from J, with 14 bases in between. The CDR3 sequence is 14 residues long. Looked up from germline, CDR1 is LGHNT and CDR2 is FRNRAP. The CDR3 loop reads CASGPAGAAGELFF. As DNA, the CDR3 is TGTGCTAGTGGCCCTGCGGGGGCTGCCGGGGAGCTGTTTTTT. Based on the CDR3 plus reference TRBV12-5 and TRBJ2-2, the full variable domain is DARVTQTPRHKVTEMGQEVTMRCQPILGHNTVFWYRQTMMQGLELLAYFRNRAPLDDSGMPKDRFSAEMPDATLATLKIQPSEPRDSAVYFCASGPAGAAGELFFGEGSRLTVL.

V usage is TRBV19 and J usage is TRBJ1-1, with TRBD1 identical over 7 bases. This CDR3 is built from 11 residues. Germline CDR1 LNHDA, CDR2 SQIVND (reference sequence). With 8 bases clipped from V and 7 bases from J, the junction kept 4 bases outside the gene matches. CDR3 amino acids: CASSDRLEAFF. CDR3 coding DNA: TGTGCCAGTTCGGACAGGCTTGAAGCTTTCTTT.

The V and J genes are TRBV3-1 (or the pseudogene TRBV3-2) and TRBJ1-2; 10 positions match TRBD1. Losses at the gene ends were 6 bases for V and 4 bases for J; bases not matched to a gene: 8. This CDR3 spans 15 amino acids. The germline gives CDR1 LGHDT, CDR2 YNNKEL (reference sequence). CDR3 DNA: TGTGCCAGCAGGTCCCGGGACAGGGGCTCCTATGGCTACACCTTC. The encoded protein is CASRSRDRGSYGYTF.

The chain is built from TRBV19 and TRBJ2-3; 8 positions agree with TRBD2. Losses at the gene ends were 1 base for V and 4 bases for J; bases not matched to a gene: 7. The CDR3 is 16 residues long. CDR1 and CDR2 (germline): LNHDA, SQIVND (reference sequence). The CDR3 sequence: CASSIALRGVADTQYF. In DNA, the CDR3 is TGTGCCAGTAGTATAGCCTTGCGGGGGGTTGCAGATACGCAGTATTTT.

The V and J genes are TRBV9 and TRBJ2-3; the D gene is possibly TRBD2 (5 bases). Trimming removed 4 bases from V and 0 bases from J, with 12 bases in between. The CDR3 extends over 15 amino acids. CDR1 is SGDLS and CDR2 is YYNGEE in the germline V gene. The CDR3 DNA reads as TGTGCCAGCAGCCCCGGGGTCTCTAGCACAGATACGCAGTATTTT. Translating gives CASSPGVSSTDTQYF.

The chain recombines TRBV27 with TRBJ2-1; the D gene is possibly TRBD1 (6 bases). Germline loops: CDR1 MNHEY, CDR2 SMNVEV (reference sequence). V was shortened by 3 bases and J by 5 bases, with 11 bases between the two germline ends. The length of the CDR3 is 14 residues. The CDR3 region is CASSFPGQHNEQFF. In DNA form, the CDR3 reads TGTGCCAGCAGTTTTCCCGGACAGCACAATGAGCAGTTCTTC.

The chain links TRBV7-6 to TRBJ1-2; 8 positions match TRBD1. The CDR3 extends over 15 amino acids. Germline-derived CDR1 and CDR2 are SGHVS and FNYEAQ. Germline trimming cut 5 bases from V and 3 bases from J; bases unmatched to any gene: 8. The CDR3 here is CASSPLAGGDYGYTF. The CDR3 bases are TGTGCCAGCAGCCCTCTGGCAGGGGGCGACTATGGCTACACCTTC.

This clone was picked up a small number of times. This rearrangement joins TRBV6-5 to TRBJ2-3; D is unclear. There are 16 residues in the CDR3. Germline V gene sequence: CDR1 MNHEY, CDR2 SVGAGI. Trimming took 0 bases from V and 0 from J, leaving 10 bases between them. CDR3 residues: CASSYSPESSTDTQYF. The DNA for the CDR3 is TGTGCCAGCAGTTACTCGCCAGAATCAAGCACAGATACGCAGTATTTT.

With regard to this clone: Germline is not matched at one junction end, which may reflect a read error. The CDR3 bases are TGTGCCAGCAGCGTACCCCGATCCAGGGTGTTT. It specifies CASSVPRSRVF. The chain links TRBV7-9 to TRBJ1-1, with D possibly matching TRBD1 (5 bases). The CDR3 has 11 amino acids. Per the germline V gene, CDR1 is SEHNR and CDR2 is FQNEAQ (reference sequence).

The V and J genes are TRBV5-4 and TRBJ1-2; no clear D gene. V was pared by 4 bases and J by 8 bases, with 12 bases between. The germline V gene has CDR1 SGHNT and CDR2 YYREEE (reference sequence). The CDR3 covers 12 residues. The CDR3 here is CASSRQGPGYTF. DNA of the CDR3: TGTGCCAGCAGCCGACAAGGTCCCGGCTACACCTTC.

This clone came up once. The rearrangement uses TRBV7-2 and TRBJ1-2; 7 nucleotides match TRBD1. The V and J ends lost 1 base and 7 bases, in that order; junction bases with no gene match: 6. The CDR3 runs 14 residues. Germline V CDR1 and CDR2: SGHTA, FQGNSA. CDR3 coding DNA: TGTGCCAGCAGCTTAGAAAGGGCAGGGGGTGGCTACACCTTC. Its translation: CASSLERAGGGYTF.

With respect to this clone: The sample holds other DNA sequences that translate to the same CDR3. This chain uses TRBV18 with TRBJ1-1; weak D call: TRBD1 (5 bases). The V gene lost 3 bases and the J gene lost 3 bases, with 8 bases spanning the gap. The CDR3 spans 13 residues. CDR1 and CDR2 from the germline V gene are KGHSH and LQKENI. The CDR3 loop is CASSPLRDTEAFF. CDR3 bases: TGTGCCAGCTCACCGCTCAGGGACACTGAAGCTTTCTTT.

This clone was observed once. This chain joins TRBV3-1 (or the pseudogene TRBV3-2) and TRBJ2-1; 9 bases are shared with TRBD1. There are 14 residues in the CDR3. The trim removed 6 bases at V and 2 bases at J, leaving 2 bases unmatched. Germline CDR1 LGHDT, CDR2 YNNKEL (reference sequence). Here the CDR3 reads CASSRDRAYNEQFF. DNA for the CDR3: TGTGCCAGCAGTCGGGACAGGGCCTACAATGAGCAGTTCTTC.

V and J are TRBV9 and TRBJ2-7; weak D call: TRBD1 (6 bases). Germline V gives CDR1 SGDLS, CDR2 YYNGEE. V dropped 3 bases and J dropped 6 bases, with 19 bases sitting between them. The CDR3 covers 15 residues. The CDR3 loop is CASSAVGQGYSEQYF. CDR3 nucleotides: TGTGCCAGCAGCGCAGTGGGACAAGGATACTCCGAGCAGTACTTC. Variable domain in full (rest from reference TRBV9 and TRBJ2-7): DSGVTQTPKHLITATGQRVTLRCSPRSGDLSVYWYQQSLDQGLQFLIQYYNGEERAKGNILERFSAQQFPDLHSELNLSSLELGDSALYFCASSAVGQGYSEQYFGPGTRLTVT.

Here the CDR3 DNA reads TGTGCCAGCAGCTCCCATCCGGAGACTAACACTGAAGCTTTCTTT. It codes for CASSSHPETNTEAFF. The chain carries TRBV7-3 and TRBJ1-1; D not certain. Trimming cost V 4 bases and J 2 bases, with 14 bases left between them. CDR3 length: 15 residues. The germline V gene has CDR1 SGHTA and CDR2 FQGTGA.

The rearrangement joins TRBV4-3 to TRBJ2-7, with a tentative D call TRBD1 (6 bases). The CDR3 runs 16 residues. Germline CDR1 LGHNA, CDR2 YSLEER. Trimming left V 4 bases short and J 4 bases short, with 20 bases between. CDR3 sequence reads: CASSLRTASDSYEQYF. The DNA of the CDR3 is TGCGCCAGCAGCCTGCGGACAGCGTCGGATTCGTACGAGCAGTACTTC.

This chain connects TRBV6-5 to TRBJ2-4, with 8 bases identical to TRBD1. Per the germline V gene, CDR1 is MNHEY and CDR2 is SVGAGI. This CDR3 spans 12 amino acids. With V trimmed by 6 bases and J by 6 bases, 1 base remained unmatched. This chain's CDR3 is CASRTGANIQYF. In DNA form, the CDR3 reads TGTGCCAGCAGGACAGGGGCAAACATTCAGTACTTC.

The chain recombines TRBV7-3 with TRBJ2-2; D is undetermined. Trimming left V 5 bases short and J 5 bases short, with 15 bases between. CDR1 SGHTA and CDR2 FQGTGA come from the germline V gene. The CDR3 spans 15 residues. CDR3 bases: TGTGCCAGCAGCCCATCGAACAGACGAACCGGGGAGCTGTTTTTT. Its protein product is CASSPSNRRTGELFF.

The genes are TRBV2 and TRBJ1-5; no reliable D call. The CDR3 runs 15 residues. Trimming pared 5 bases from V and 2 bases from J, leaving 13 bases between. In germline, CDR1 is SNHLY, CDR2 FYNNEI. The CDR3 protein is CASSPNLPGNQPQHF. The CDR3 DNA is TGTGCCAGCAGTCCGAACCTACCGGGCAATCAGCCCCAGCATTTT. The entire variable domain, with the rest obtained from reference TRBV2 and TRBJ1-5, is as follows: EPEVTQTPSHQVTQMGQEVILRCVPISNHLYFYWYRQILGQKVEFLVSFYNNEISEKSEIFDDQFSVERPDGSNFTLKIRSTKLEDSAMYFCASSPNLPGNQPQHFGDGTRLSIL.